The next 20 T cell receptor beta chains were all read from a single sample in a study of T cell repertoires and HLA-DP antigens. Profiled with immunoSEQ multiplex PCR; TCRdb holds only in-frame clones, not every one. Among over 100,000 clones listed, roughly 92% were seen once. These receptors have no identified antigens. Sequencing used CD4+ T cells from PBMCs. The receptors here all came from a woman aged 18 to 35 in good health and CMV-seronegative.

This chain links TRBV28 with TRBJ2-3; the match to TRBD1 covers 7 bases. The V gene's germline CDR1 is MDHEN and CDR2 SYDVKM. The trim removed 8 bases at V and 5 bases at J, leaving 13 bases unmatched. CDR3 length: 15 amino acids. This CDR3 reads CASPPAGGEVDTQYF. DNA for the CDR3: TGTGCCAGCCCGCCGGCAGGGGGTGAGGTAGATACGCAGTATTTT.

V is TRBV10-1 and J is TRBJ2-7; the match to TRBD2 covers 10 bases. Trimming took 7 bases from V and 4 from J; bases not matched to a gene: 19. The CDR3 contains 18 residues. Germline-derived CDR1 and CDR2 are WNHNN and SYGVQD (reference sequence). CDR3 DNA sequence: TGCGCCAGCACCCCGAGGAGAGAGCGGGGGGGGGCGCGGTACGAGCAGTACGTC. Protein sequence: CASTPRRERGGARYEQYV.

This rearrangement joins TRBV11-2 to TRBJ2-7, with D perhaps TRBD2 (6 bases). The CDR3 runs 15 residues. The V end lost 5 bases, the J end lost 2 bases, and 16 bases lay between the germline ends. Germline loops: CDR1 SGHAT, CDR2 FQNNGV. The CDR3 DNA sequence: TGTGCCAGCAGCCCCGCACGGAGGGAAGCCTACGAGCAGTACTTC. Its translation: CASSPARREAYEQYF.

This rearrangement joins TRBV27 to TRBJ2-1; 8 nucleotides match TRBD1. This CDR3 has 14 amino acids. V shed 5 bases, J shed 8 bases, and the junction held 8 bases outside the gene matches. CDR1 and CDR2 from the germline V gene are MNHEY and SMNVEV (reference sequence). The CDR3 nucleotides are TGTGCCAGCAGTGCACGGACAGGGCAGCATGAGCAGTTCTTC. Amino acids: CASSARTGQHEQFF.

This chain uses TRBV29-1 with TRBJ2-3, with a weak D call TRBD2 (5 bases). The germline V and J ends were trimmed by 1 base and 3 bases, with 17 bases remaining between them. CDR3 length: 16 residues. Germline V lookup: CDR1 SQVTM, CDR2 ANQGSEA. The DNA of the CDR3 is TGCAGCGTTGAAGGAACGAGTAGGACTGGGACAGATACGCAGTATTTT. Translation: CSVEGTSRTGTDTQYF.

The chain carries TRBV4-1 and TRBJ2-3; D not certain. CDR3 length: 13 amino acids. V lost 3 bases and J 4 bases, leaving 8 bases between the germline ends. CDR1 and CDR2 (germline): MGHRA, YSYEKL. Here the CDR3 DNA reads TGCGCCAGCAGCCAGAATCTTCCAGATACGCAGTATTTT. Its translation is CASSQNLPDTQYF.

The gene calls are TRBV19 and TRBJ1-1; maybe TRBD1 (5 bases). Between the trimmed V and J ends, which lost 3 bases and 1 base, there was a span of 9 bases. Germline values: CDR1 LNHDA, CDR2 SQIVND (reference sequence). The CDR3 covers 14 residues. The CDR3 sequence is CASSMGTENTEAFF. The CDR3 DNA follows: TGTGCCAGTAGTATGGGGACGGAGAACACTGAAGCTTTCTTT.

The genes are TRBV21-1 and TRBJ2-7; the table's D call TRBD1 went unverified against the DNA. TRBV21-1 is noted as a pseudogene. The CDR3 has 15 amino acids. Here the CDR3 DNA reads TGTGCCAGCAAGCTGAAGGGACAGAAACCCTACGAGCAGTACTTC. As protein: CASKLKGQKPYEQYF.

This CDR3 reads CASSRNWGTEAFF. Written as DNA, the CDR3 is TGTGCCAGCAGTCGAAACTGGGGAACTGAAGCTTTCTTT. The chain carries TRBV2 and TRBJ1-1; D gene uncertain. The CDR3 has 13 residues. Germline values: CDR1 SNHLY, CDR2 FYNNEI. V lost 5 bases and J 5 bases, leaving 12 bases between the germline ends.

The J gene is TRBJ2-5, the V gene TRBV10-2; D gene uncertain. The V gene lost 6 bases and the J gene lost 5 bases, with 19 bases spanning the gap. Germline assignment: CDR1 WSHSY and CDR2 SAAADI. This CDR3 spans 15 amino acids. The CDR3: CASSDPGLIRETQYF. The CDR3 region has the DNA TGCGCCAGCAGCGACCCGGGCCTAATACGGGAGACCCAGTACTTC.

The DNA for the CDR3 is TGCAGTGCTAGAGATGCAGGGGAGCTGTTTTTT. Translated, it gives CSARDAGELFF. The rearrangement links TRBV20-1 to TRBJ2-2; D gene ambiguous. The CDR3 has 11 residues. V shed 0 bases and J shed 8 bases, with 4 bases lying between them. Germline V CDR1 and CDR2: DFQATT, SNEGSKA (reference sequence).

In DNA form, the CDR3 reads TGTGCCAGCAGCCTGACAGGGGAGAACACCGGGGAGCTGTTTTTT. The encoded protein is CASSLTGENTGELFF. The chain couples TRBV11-3 to TRBJ2-2; 8 bases are a match to TRBD1. Per germline, CDR1 SGHNT and CDR2 YENEEA. V lost 5 bases to trimming and J lost 1 base; unmatched junction nucleotides: 3. The CDR3 is 15 amino acids. The variable domain in full, completed from reference TRBV11-3 and TRBJ2-2, reads EAGVVQSPRYKIIEKKQPVAFWCNPISGHNTLYWYLQNLGQGPELLIRYENEEAVDDSQLPKDRFSAERLKGVDSTLKIQPAELGDSAVYLCASSLTGENTGELFFGEGSRLTVL.

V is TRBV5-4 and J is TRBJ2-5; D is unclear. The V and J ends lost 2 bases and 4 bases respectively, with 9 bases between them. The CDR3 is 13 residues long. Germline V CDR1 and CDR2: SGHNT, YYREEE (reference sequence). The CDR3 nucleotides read TGTGCCAGCAGCTTCGGGCCATTAGAGACCCAGTACTTC. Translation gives CASSFGPLETQYF. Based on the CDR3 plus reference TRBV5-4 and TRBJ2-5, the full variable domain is ETGVTQSPTHLIKTRGQQVTLRCSSQSGHNTVSWYQQALGQGPQFIFQYYREEENGRGNFPPRFSGLQFPNYSSELNVNALELDDSALYLCASSFGPLETQYFGPGTRLLVL.

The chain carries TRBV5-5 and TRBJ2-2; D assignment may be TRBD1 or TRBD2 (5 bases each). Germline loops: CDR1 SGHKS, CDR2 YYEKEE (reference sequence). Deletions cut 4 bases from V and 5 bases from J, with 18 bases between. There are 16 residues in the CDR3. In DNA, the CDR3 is TGTGCCAGCAGCCCCCCCGTGCAGGGAGTGACCGGGGAGCTGTTTTTT. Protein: CASSPPVQGVTGELFF.

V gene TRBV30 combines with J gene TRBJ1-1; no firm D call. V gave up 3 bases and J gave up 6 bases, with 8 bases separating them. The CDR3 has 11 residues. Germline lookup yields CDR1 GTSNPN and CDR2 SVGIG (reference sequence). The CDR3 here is CAWRLTAEAFF. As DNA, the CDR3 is TGTGCCTGGAGATTGACCGCTGAAGCTTTCTTT.

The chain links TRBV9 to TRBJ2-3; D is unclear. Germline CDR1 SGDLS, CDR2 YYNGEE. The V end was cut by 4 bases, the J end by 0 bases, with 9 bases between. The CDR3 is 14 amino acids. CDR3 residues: CASSSRLSTDTQYF. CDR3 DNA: TGTGCCAGCAGCTCCCGCCTTAGCACAGATACGCAGTATTTT.

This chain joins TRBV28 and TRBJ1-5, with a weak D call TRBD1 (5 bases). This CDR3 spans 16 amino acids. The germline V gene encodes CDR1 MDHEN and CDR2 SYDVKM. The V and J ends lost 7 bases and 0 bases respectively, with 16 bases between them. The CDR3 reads CASTPSNRPSNQPQHF. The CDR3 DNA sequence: TGTGCCAGCACCCCGAGCAACAGGCCTAGCAATCAGCCCCAGCATTTT.

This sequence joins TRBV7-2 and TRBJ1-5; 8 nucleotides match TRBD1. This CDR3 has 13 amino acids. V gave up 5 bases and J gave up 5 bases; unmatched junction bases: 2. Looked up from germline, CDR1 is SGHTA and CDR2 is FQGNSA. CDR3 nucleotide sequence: TGTGCCAGCAGCCTACAGGGGGATCAGCCCCAGCATTTT. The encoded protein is CASSLQGDQPQHF.

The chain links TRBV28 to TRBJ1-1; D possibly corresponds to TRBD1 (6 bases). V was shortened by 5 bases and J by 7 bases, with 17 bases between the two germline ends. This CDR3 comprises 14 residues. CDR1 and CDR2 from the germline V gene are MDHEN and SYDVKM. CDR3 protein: CASSLTGTRGEAFF. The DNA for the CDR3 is TGTGCCAGCAGTCTTACGGGGACACGAGGTGAAGCTTTCTTT.

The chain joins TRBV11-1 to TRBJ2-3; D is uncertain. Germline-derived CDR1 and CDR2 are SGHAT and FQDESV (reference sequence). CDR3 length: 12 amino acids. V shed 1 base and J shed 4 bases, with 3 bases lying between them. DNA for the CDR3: TGTGCCAGCAGCTTAGACTCAGATACGCAGTATTTT. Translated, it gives CASSLDSDTQYF.